This T cell receptor (beta chain) was obtained from a study of graft-versus-host responses after intestinal transplantation. At the level of the study: Isolated intestinal, liver-intestinal, or multivisceral transplants were what recipients had.

A remark on this clone: Its antigen remains unidentified.

TCRdb keeps only in-frame clones here, not all; method: immunoSEQ multiplex PCR. The profile covers 85,000 to 90,000 clones, with roughly four fifths appearing a single time and 17% taken by the ten largest. Study-level findings and limits: Association was observed between peak circulating GvH clone levels and early post-transplant HvG declines.

The V end lost 5 bases, the J end lost 5 bases, and 16 bases lay between the germline ends. The CDR3 consists of 14 residues. Germline V gene data show CDR1 as MDHEN and CDR2 as SYDVKM. The chain employs TRBV28 and TRBJ2-7; possible D gene TRBD1, 5 bases. This receptor was obtained from a human donor who received an intestinal transplant. Sequences were derived from unstimulated CD8+ T cells sorted from spleen or lymph node cells, sampled before intestinal transplant. The CDR3 DNA reads as TGTGCCAGCAGTGTCCGAGCCCAGGGCGACGAGCAGTACTTC. Residues: CASSVRAQGDEQYF.